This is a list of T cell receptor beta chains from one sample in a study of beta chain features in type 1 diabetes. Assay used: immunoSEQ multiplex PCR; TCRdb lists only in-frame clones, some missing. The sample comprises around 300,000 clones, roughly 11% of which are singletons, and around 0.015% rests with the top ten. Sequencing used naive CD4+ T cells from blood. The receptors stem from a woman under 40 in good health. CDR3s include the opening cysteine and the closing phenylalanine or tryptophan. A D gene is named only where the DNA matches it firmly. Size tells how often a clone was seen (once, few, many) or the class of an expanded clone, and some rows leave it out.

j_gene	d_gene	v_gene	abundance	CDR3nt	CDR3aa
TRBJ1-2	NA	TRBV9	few	TGTGCCAGCAGCCCCCCAGGTAAAGAAAGCTACACCTTC	CASSPPGKESYTF
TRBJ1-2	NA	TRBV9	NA	TGTGCCAGCAGCGTAGATGAGGGCATTGGCTACACCTTC	CASSVDEGIGYTF
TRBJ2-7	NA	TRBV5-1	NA	TGCGCCAGCAGCTTGGTGGGGACGGTCGGGGGCGAGCAGTACTTC	CASSLVGTVGGEQYF
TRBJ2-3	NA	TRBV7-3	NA	TGTGCCAGCAGCTTATTCGGCGGGACAGATACGCAGTATTTT	CASSLFGGTDTQYF
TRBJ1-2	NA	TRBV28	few	TGTGCCAGCAGTTCTGACAGCTACTATGGCTACACCTTC	CASSSDSYYGYTF
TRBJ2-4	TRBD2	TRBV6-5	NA	TGTGCCAGCAGTGCCATGGGGGAGGGGAACATTCAGTACTTC	CASSAMGEGNIQYF
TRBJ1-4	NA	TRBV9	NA	TGTGCCAGCAGCCCTCAGTTCCAGTCAACTAATGAAAAACTGTTTTTT	CASSPQFQSTNEKLFF
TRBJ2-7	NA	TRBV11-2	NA	TGTGCCAGCAGCTCTCAGGGGTACGAGCAGTACTTC	CASSSQGYEQYF
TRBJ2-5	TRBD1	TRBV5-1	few	TGCGCCAGCAGTTTTAAACAGGGGTGGGAGACCCAGTACTTC	CASSFKQGWETQYF
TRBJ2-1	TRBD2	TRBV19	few	TGTGCCAGTAGTATTACTAGCGGGGACTCCTACAATGAGCAGTTCTTC	CASSITSGDSYNEQFF
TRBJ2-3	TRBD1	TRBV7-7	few	TGTGCTAGCAGCTTTGGACAGGGGACAGATACGCAGTATTTT	CASSFGQGTDTQYF